The sequence of this T cell receptor beta chain was determined in a study of post-analysis software for immune sequencing data. Study context: Clinical courses comprised relapsing-remitting, secondary progressive and progressive-relapsing multiple sclerosis.

CDR3 size: 18 residues. With 0 bases clipped from V and 4 bases from J, the junction kept 9 bases outside the gene matches. Germline V gives CDR1 MNHEY, CDR2 SVGAGI. Overall study results and limits: Under F measure analysis, samples from one preparation batch co-clustered strongly. Comparison of patients with controls showed five TRBV segments more frequent in patients, TRBV5-6, TRBV5-1 and TRBV20-1 among them. There was significantly lower normalized Chao1 diversity in multiple sclerosis patients than in controls.

This clonotype occurred once. Antigen specificity is unknown. TCR beta libraries were prepared from cDNA with unique molecular identifiers. TCRdb reprocessed the PCR reads with MiXCR, giving one entry per CDR3 protein. The sample has some 450,000 distinct CDR3 sequences, around 40% seen once; the top ten hold about 12%. The rearrangement joins TRBV6-5 to TRBJ2-1; 10 bases agree with TRBD2. The sequencing input was blood. The source of this sequence is a girl under 18 with multiple sclerosis. The CDR3 DNA reads as TGTGCCAGCAGTTACTCCTTTCTCGGACTAGCGGAATACAATGAGCAGTTCTTC. It translates to CASSYSFLGLAEYNEQFF.